A selection of T cell receptor beta chains follows, all from one sample in a study of yellow fever vaccine responses in identical twins. TCRdb recomputed calls from the RT-PCR reads with MiXCR, one row per CDR3 protein. The sample records some 3,500 distinct CDR3 sequences, 85% to 90% being singletons. The sequencing here drew on T cells from blood (PBMCs), unsorted or a sorted subset (not recorded which), taken before or after yellow fever vaccination (not recorded which). These TCRs come from a young woman who received the yellow fever vaccine. The CDR3 runs from the conserved cysteine through the conserved F or W. The order of the fields is J gene, V gene, clone size, D gene, CDR3 protein, CDR3 DNA. D genes are given only for firm matches. Expanded clones are given a class, and other clones once, few, many or no size at all.

J: TRBJ2-4
V: TRBV5-1
size: .
D: TRBD1
CDR3: CASSLQTGGRAKNIQYF
DNA: TGCGCCAGCAGCTTACAAACAGGGGGCCGCGCCAAAAACATTCAGTACTTC

J: TRBJ2-7
V: TRBV11-3
size: .
D: .
CDR3: CASSLAGYEQYF
DNA: TGTGCCAGCAGCTTAGCTGGATACGAGCAGTACTTC

J: TRBJ1-5
V: TRBV30
size: few
D: .
CDR3: CAESPGRGNQPQHF
DNA: TGTGCCGAATCCCCGGGTAGGGGAAATCAGCCCCAGCATTTT

J: TRBJ2-7
V: TRBV7-6
size: .
D: .
CDR3: CASSSSGHSYEQYF
DNA: TGTGCCAGCAGCTCCTCGGGACACTCCTACGAGCAGTACTTC

J: TRBJ2-1
V: TRBV4-3
size: .
D: TRBD2
CDR3: CASSQGGTSGTYNEQFF
DNA: TGCGCCAGCAGCCAAGGTGGGACTAGCGGGACCTACAATGAGCAGTTCTTC

J: TRBJ2-1
V: TRBV5-1
size: .
D: .
CDR3: CASSLRQAQHEQFF
DNA: TGCGCCAGCAGCTTGCGGCAGGCGCAACATGAGCAGTTCTTC

J: TRBJ2-7
V: TRBV29-1
size: .
D: .
CDR3: CSVWEGGSHEQYF
DNA: TGCAGCGTTTGGGAGGGGGGTTCCCACGAGCAGTACTTC

J: TRBJ2-1
V: TRBV29-1
size: .
D: .
CDR3: CSLGGSAGSYNEQFF
DNA: TGCAGCCTTGGAGGGAGTGCGGGGAGCTACAATGAGCAGTTCTTC

J: TRBJ2-7
V: TRBV30
size: .
D: TRBD1
CDR3: CAWSVRGTGTYEQYF
DNA: TGTGCCTGGAGTGTACGTGGGACAGGGACCTACGAGCAGTACTTC

J: TRBJ2-3
V: TRBV7-8
size: .
D: .
CDR3: CASSLAFKGSTDTQYF
DNA: TGTGCCAGCAGCTTAGCGTTTAAGGGAAGCACAGATACGCAGTATTTT

J: TRBJ1-1
V: TRBV18
size: .
D: .
CDR3: CASSTDSPFRAFF
DNA: TGTGCCAGCTCAACCGACAGCCCCTTCCGAGCTTTCTTT

J: TRBJ1-3
V: TRBV23-1
size: .
D: .
CDR3: CATDPERLDTIYF
DNA: TGCGCCACCGACCCGGAACGTCTTGACACCATATATTTT

J: TRBJ2-7
V: TRBV29-1
size: .
D: TRBD1
CDR3: CSAGQGRSYEQYF
DNA: TGCAGCGCCGGACAGGGGCGCTCCTACGAGCAGTACTTC

J: TRBJ2-1
V: TRBV7-6
size: .
D: .
CDR3: CASSLFGESEQFF
DNA: TGTGCCAGCAGCTTATTTGGGGAGAGTGAGCAGTTCTTC

J: TRBJ2-3
V: TRBV5-1
size: .
D: .
CDR3: CASSLEGSTDTQYF
DNA: TGCGCCAGCAGCTTGGAAGGTAGCACAGATACGCAGTATTTT

J: TRBJ2-3
V: TRBV12-3/TRBV12-4
size: .
D: .
CDR3: CASSLGGQRTDTQYF
DNA: TGTGCCAGCAGTTTAGGAGGACAGCGCACAGATACGCAGTATTTT

J: TRBJ2-7
V: TRBV7-1
size: .
D: .
CDR3: CASNSAGSSYEQYF
DNA: TGTGCCAGCAACTCAGCCGGGAGCTCCTACGAGCAGTACTTC

J: TRBJ2-7
V: TRBV7-9
size: .
D: .
CDR3: CASSPRTANSYEQYF
DNA: TGTGCCAGCAGCCCCAGGACAGCTAATTCCTACGAGCAGTACTTC

J: TRBJ2-7
V: TRBV29-1
size: .
D: TRBD2
CDR3: CSVGAAGFYYEQYF
DNA: TGCAGCGTTGGGGCAGCGGGATTCTACTACGAGCAGTACTTC

J: TRBJ2-1
V: TRBV11-3
size: .
D: .
CDR3: CASSPQGSPTNEQFF
DNA: TGTGCCAGCAGCCCCCAGGGATCCCCTACCAATGAGCAGTTCTTC

J: TRBJ2-2
V: TRBV15
size: .
D: .
CDR3: CATSSGGADTGELFF
DNA: TGTGCCACCAGCTCGGGGGGCGCAGACACCGGGGAGCTGTTTTTT

J: TRBJ2-3
V: TRBV20-1
size: once
D: TRBD1
CDR3: CSARDAGQGLDTQYF
DNA: TGCAGTGCTAGAGATGCCGGACAGGGGCTAGATACGCAGTATTTT

J: TRBJ2-1
V: TRBV5-1
size: .
D: TRBD2
CDR3: CASSWGLAGSGEQFF
DNA: TGCGCCAGCAGCTGGGGACTAGCGGGTTCGGGTGAGCAGTTCTTC

J: TRBJ1-1
V: TRBV4-1
size: .
D: .
CDR3: CASSQGRAPGAEAFF
DNA: TGCGCCAGCAGCCAAGGACGGGCCCCTGGCGCTGAAGCTTTCTTT

J: TRBJ2-1
V: TRBV19
size: few
D: TRBD1
CDR3: CASSIGTGPYNEQFF
DNA: TGTGCCAGTAGTATAGGGACAGGGCCCTACAATGAGCAGTTCTTC

J: TRBJ1-2
V: TRBV2
size: .
D: TRBD1
CDR3: CASTRDRGDIYGYTF
DNA: TGTGCCAGCACCAGGGACAGGGGCGACATCTATGGCTACACCTTC

J: TRBJ2-1
V: TRBV5-1
size: .
D: .
CDR3: CASSLEQIYNEQFF
DNA: TGCGCCAGCAGCTTGGAACAGATTTACAATGAGCAGTTCTTC

J: TRBJ2-1
V: TRBV20-1
size: .
D: TRBD2
CDR3: CSARVLGLAGSSYNEQFF
DNA: TGCAGTGCTAGAGTCCTCGGACTAGCGGGGTCATCCTACAATGAGCAGTTCTTC

J: TRBJ2-2
V: TRBV10-1
size: .
D: .
CDR3: CASSESLEAGELFF
DNA: TGCGCCAGCAGTGAGTCGTTGGAGGCCGGGGAGCTGTTTTTT

J: TRBJ2-5
V: TRBV18
size: .
D: .
CDR3: CASSYQETQYF
DNA: TGTGCCAGCTCATACCAAGAGACCCAGTACTTC

J: TRBJ2-1
V: TRBV11-1
size: .
D: TRBD1
CDR3: CASSMTGTNEQFF
DNA: TGTGCCAGCAGCATGACAGGGACCAATGAGCAGTTCTTC

J: TRBJ2-7
V: TRBV15
size: once
D: .
CDR3: CATSRGYSGDYEQYF
DNA: TGTGCCACCAGCAGAGGGTATAGCGGAGACTACGAGCAGTACTTC

J: TRBJ2-1
V: TRBV29-1
size: .
D: .
CDR3: CNVETGGNEQFF
DNA: TGCAACGTTGAGACAGGTGGCAATGAGCAGTTCTTC

J: TRBJ2-1
V: TRBV6-1
size: .
D: .
CDR3: CASSRQHEQFF
DNA: TGTGCCAGCAGTCGACAGCACGAGCAGTTCTTC

J: TRBJ2-3
V: TRBV29-1
size: few
D: .
CDR3: CSVAPLTDTQYF
DNA: TGCAGCGTTGCCCCCTTGACAGATACGCAGTATTTT

J: TRBJ2-5
V: TRBV11-3
size: .
D: TRBD2
CDR3: CASSPWTSGDQETQYF
DNA: TGTGCCAGCAGCCCATGGACTAGCGGGGACCAAGAGACCCAGTACTTC

J: TRBJ2-5
V: TRBV7-3
size: .
D: TRBD2
CDR3: CASSLASSGSKKTQYF
DNA: TGTGCCAGCAGCTTAGCGTCAAGCGGGAGTAAAAAGACCCAGTACTTC

J: TRBJ1-1
V: TRBV10-3
size: .
D: .
CDR3: CAISKSQLHRLNTEAFF
DNA: TGTGCCATCAGTAAATCTCAATTGCATCGGTTGAACACTGAAGCTTTCTTT

J: TRBJ2-2
V: TRBV6-4
size: .
D: .
CDR3: CASKNNSNTGELFF
DNA: TGTGCCAGCAAGAACAATTCGAACACCGGGGAGCTGTTTTTT

J: TRBJ2-3
V: TRBV4-2
size: .
D: .
CDR3: CASSQMHGPTDTQYF
DNA: TGTGCCAGCAGCCAAATGCACGGACCCACAGATACGCAGTATTTT

J: TRBJ1-4
V: TRBV18
size: .
D: TRBD1
CDR3: CASSPLGQGKLFF
DNA: TGTGCCAGCTCACCCCTGGGACAGGGAAAACTGTTTTTT

J: TRBJ2-7
V: TRBV28
size: .
D: TRBD2
CDR3: CASSTLAGGPYEQYF
DNA: TGTGCCAGCAGTACCCTAGCGGGGGGCCCCTACGAGCAGTACTTC

J: TRBJ2-7
V: TRBV20-1
size: .
D: TRBD2
CDR3: CSARVLAGPSGEQYF
DNA: TGCAGTGCTAGAGTGCTAGCGGGGCCCTCGGGCGAGCAGTACTTC

J: TRBJ2-5
V: TRBV12-3/TRBV12-4
size: .
D: .
CDR3: CASNAGEETQYF
DNA: TGTGCCAGCAACGCAGGGGAAGAGACCCAGTACTTC

J: TRBJ2-7
V: TRBV29-1
size: .
D: .
CDR3: CSVEMGRNEQYF
DNA: TGCAGCGTTGAAATGGGCAGGAACGAGCAGTACTTC

J: TRBJ1-1
V: TRBV5-1
size: .
D: .
CDR3: CASSLVHPGAEAFF
DNA: TGCGCCAGCAGCTTGGTGCACCCTGGGGCTGAAGCTTTCTTT

J: TRBJ1-1
V: TRBV29-1
size: .
D: .
CDR3: CSVPQGGDTEAFF
DNA: TGCAGCGTCCCCCAAGGGGGGGACACTGAAGCTTTCTTT

J: TRBJ1-4
V: TRBV7-9
size: .
D: TRBD1
CDR3: CAGRTGGDEKLFF
DNA: TGTGCCGGGCGGACAGGGGGCGACGAAAAACTGTTTTTT

J: TRBJ1-5
V: TRBV10-1
size: .
D: .
CDR3: CASSSQPQHF
DNA: TGCGCCAGCAGTAGTCAGCCCCAGCATTTT

J: TRBJ2-1
V: TRBV6-1
size: .
D: TRBD2
CDR3: CASTLSGDSYNEQFF
DNA: TGTGCCAGCACCCTCAGCGGGGACTCCTACAATGAGCAGTTCTTC

J: TRBJ2-1
V: TRBV9
size: .
D: .
CDR3: CASSVGSGLLSEQFF
DNA: TGTGCCAGCAGCGTAGGGTCGGGACTCCTCTCCGAGCAGTTCTTC